This TCR beta chain is drawn from a study of blood T cell repertoires in COVID-19 (dated by TCRdb to about 2020). Regarding the study in general: Collaborator samples came from the United States, Italy and Spain and covered acute and convalescent phases of COVID-19. The material from the prospective study consisted of cDNA or gDNA derived from T cells, B-cell-depleted T cells, or PBMCs. Deeply sampled blood TCRbeta repertoires from subjects exposed to, actively infected with, or recovered from COVID-19 were included in the dataset. A freely available public database, intended as a resource for researchers studying the immune response to SARS-CoV-2, is where the repertoires were released. Samples came from the ongoing ImmuneRACE study (first 160 participants) plus 1,254 subjects from 6 global collaborators. Nearly every sample came with metadata listing a de-identified subject ID, COVID-19 status, age in years and sex. Where available, HLA class I and class II types were taken from metadata supplied by the sample provider and were not determined by assay-based typing.

Beyond this particular receptor, the publication reports: The amount of clinical and demographic metadata varied by source and participant and was provided uncurated.

This clone is a singleton in its sample. Its antigen remains unidentified. Base qualities are not at hand, and no much larger clone is one base apart. In the prospective study, participants were roughly 18 to 90 years old, resided in 24 geographic areas of the United States, and were enrolled through a virtual design. In the prospective study, participants were assigned to cohorts based on the clinical history participants reported in a screening survey and a study questionnaire. For ImmuneRACE Cohort 3, a participant was defined as recovered based on two consecutive negative NP/OP PCR tests, clearance by a healthcare professional, or resolution of symptoms. Each participant in the prospective study had whole blood, serum and a nasopharyngeal or oropharyngeal swab collected by mobile phlebotomists. Participants in the prospective study had the option to provide additional blood draws and questionnaires over a roughly two-month period. Before DNA extraction, prospective study blood samples were shipped either frozen or at room temperature.

TCRbeta CDR3 regions were amplified from genomic DNA by means of the immunoSEQ Assay, a bias-controlled multiplex PCR. The study's processing was this. The number of nucleated cells in each sample was estimated by amplification of reference gene primers within the assay. To quantify the absolute abundance of each unique TCRbeta CDR3 rearrangement, sequence reads were collapsed and filtered. Productive Simpson clonality was computed per sample as the square root of Simpson's diversity index over productive rearrangements. This is the immuneACCESS table as TCRdb keeps it, with only in-frame sequences that have V and J called. A part of the clones is gone; compared with another copy, unresolved V genes explain less than half, and the rest is unexplained. V, J and clone size are those of that table, while D and trimming were read from the DNA. The sample table lists 320,000 or so clones, about 88% of them with a count of one. 0.9% to 1.2% of the sample is held by the ten biggest clonotypes.

For CDR1 and CDR2, the germline V gene (reference sequence) lists LNHDA and SQIVND. The CDR3 holds 14 amino acids from the cysteine to the phenylalanine. Left in the record is the CDR3 DNA by itself, 42 bases read in frame from the first base. V sheds 5 bases and J sheds 2 bases, leaving 12 bases between their ends. The sequencing sample was made of PBMCs or T cells enriched from blood (not recorded which). This receptor chain uses TRBV19 and TRBJ2-5, with TRBD1 perhaps the D gene, on 5 matching bases. This clonotype originated in a woman in her thirties who had recovered from COVID-19. The sequence in DNA is TGTGCCAGTAGTTTCCGGACAAAGCAAGAGACCCAGTACTTC. Translated, it gives CASSFRTKQETQYF.